Listed below are T cell receptor beta chains from one sample, sequenced in a study of response to subunit inactivated influenza vaccine. TCRdb itself ran the RT-PCR reads through MiXCR, one entry per CDR3 protein. The table lists about 800,000 distinct CDR3 sequences, 21% of them singletons. The specimen comprised PBMCs from blood, sampled around 5 days after vaccination. Receptors originate from a man in his fifties or sixties who received an inactivated influenza vaccine. Each CDR3 is given with its conserved first and last residue. A D gene is named only where the DNA matches it firmly. A clone size is listed for some rows: how often the clone was seen (once, few, many), or a class if it is expanded.

>-|TRBV7-2|TRBJ1-3|-
CASSLIGVPASGNTIYF
TGTGCCAGCAGCTTAATAGGGGTCCCTGCCTCTGGAAACACCATATATTTT
>-|TRBV11-2|TRBJ2-2|-
CASRAAGARTGELFF
TGTGCCAGCAGAGCGGCAGGGGCGCGCACCGGGGAGCTGTTTTTT
>-|TRBV6-1|TRBJ1-2|few
CASLPTADRANYGYTF
TGTGCCAGCCTTCCCACGGCGGACAGAGCTAACTATGGCTACACCTTC
>-|TRBV4-3|TRBJ2-5|-
CASSQEVWETQYF
TGCGCCAGCAGCCAAGAGGTCTGGGAGACCCAGTACTTC
>-|TRBV4-1|TRBJ1-6|-
CASSQREKSPLHF
TGCGCCAGCAGCCAAAGGGAGAAGTCACCCCTCCACTTT
>TRBD2|TRBV9|TRBJ2-7|-
CASSVAGTSAYEQYF
TGTGCCAGCAGCGTAGCTGGGACTAGCGCGTACGAGCAGTACTTC
>-|TRBV4-3|TRBJ1-2|many
CASSQDRRGGYTF
TGCGCCAGCAGCCAAGATCGTCGGGGAGGCTACACCTTC
>-|TRBV5-1|TRBJ2-3|-
CASGRRGASTDTQYF
TGCGCCAGCGGTCGGCGGGGTGCTAGCACAGATACGCAGTATTTT
>TRBD2|TRBV20-1|TRBJ2-5|-
CSARELQGTQYF
TGCAGTGCGCGGGAGCTTCAGGGGACCCAGTACTTC
>TRBD2|TRBV5-4|TRBJ2-3|-
CASSPPGLESTDTQYF
TGTGCCAGCAGCCCGCCGGGACTAGAGAGCACAGATACGCAGTATTTT
>-|TRBV12-3/TRBV12-4|TRBJ1-2|few
CASSLGQGGNYGYTF
TGTGCCAGCAGTTTAGGGCAGGGAGGAAACTATGGCTACACCTTC
>TRBD1|TRBV5-1|TRBJ1-1|few
CASSLARGMNTEAFF
TGCGCCAGCAGCTTGGCCAGGGGGATGAACACTGAAGCTTTCTTT
>-|TRBV7-9|TRBJ1-1|few
CASSSTYGSAFF
TGTGCCAGCAGCTCGACCTATGGTAGCGCTTTCTTT
>-|TRBV3-1|TRBJ1-4|-
CASSQGTSTNEKLFF
TGTGCCAGCAGCCAAGGAACCTCAACTAATGAAAAACTGTTTTTT
>-|TRBV7-9|TRBJ1-1|few
CASSLKGSATEAFF
TGTGCCAGCAGCTTAAAGGGGTCTGCGACGGAAGCTTTCTTT
>-|TRBV4-2|TRBJ2-5|few
CASSQTPSQAETQYF
TGTGCCAGCAGCCAAACGCCAAGCCAGGCAGAGACCCAGTACTTC